This T cell receptor beta chain appears in the sequencing data of a study of cytomegalovirus exposure and HLA in healthy donors. Whole-study findings and limits: Highest at DRB1 and lowest at HLA-C, TCR association rates differed among HLA loci in a later analysis. Using a false discovery rate of 0.05, a later analysis showed that 16,951 TCR beta sequences were associated with HLA alleles.

A note on this clone: No antigen is known for it.

V gave up 6 bases and J gave up 6 bases; unmatched junction bases: 15. Germline lookup yields CDR1 LNHDA and CDR2 SQIVND (reference sequence). This CDR3 is built from 16 residues. The PCR used 60 Vbeta and 13 Jbeta primers. Some clones are missing from TCRdb's copy, which holds only in-frame ones; the method was immunoSEQ multiplex PCR. The table lists 100,000 to 150,000 clones, under 85% of them singletons. Input material: PBMCs. The chain recombines TRBV19 with TRBJ2-3, with 7 bases identical to TRBD2. The sequence was collected from a woman aged 45-65 years in good health and CMV-seropositive. CDR3 DNA: TGTGCCAGTAGCCCCGTCGGCCTAGCGGTTTGGGATACGCAGTATTTT. Its protein product is CASSPVGLAVWDTQYF. The entire variable domain, with the rest obtained from reference TRBV19 and TRBJ2-3, is as follows: DGGITQSPKYLFRKEGQNVTLSCEQNLNHDAMYWYRQDPGQGLRLIYYSQIVNDFQKGDIAEGYSVSREKKESFPLTVTSAQKNPTAFYLCASSPVGLAVWDTQYFGPGTRLTVL.